Presented here are 30 T cell receptor beta chains from one specimen sequenced in a study of cytomegalovirus exposure and HLA in healthy donors. Use of 60 Vbeta and 13 Jbeta primers characterized the PCR. Clones were read by immunoSEQ multiplex PCR, and TCRdb kept only the in-frame ones, dropping some. Of around 58,000 clones listed, 77% are singletons. Input material: PBMCs. These receptor sequences come from a male donor in good health and CMV-seropositive.

The chain couples TRBV11-1 to TRBJ2-5; 10 nucleotides match TRBD2. Trimming at V came to 3 bases and at J to 4 bases, leaving 8 bases not matched to a gene. The CDR3 loop spans 16 amino acids. Germline V gives CDR1 SGHAT, CDR2 FQDESV (reference sequence). Here the CDR3 reads CASSFGRLAGVETQYF. The CDR3 DNA is TGTGCCAGCAGCTTCGGGAGGCTAGCGGGGGTAGAGACCCAGTACTTC.

J is TRBJ2-1 and V is TRBV29-1, with 12 nucleotides matching TRBD1. The CDR3 totals 16 residues. The germline gives CDR1 SQVTM, CDR2 ANQGSEA. Losses at the gene ends were 0 bases for V and 3 bases for J; bases not matched to a gene: 3. The CDR3 DNA reads as TGCAGCGTTGAAGAGGGGGACAGGGGGCACTACAATGAGCAGTTCTTC. This gives the protein CSVEEGDRGHYNEQFF.

The chain recombines TRBV10-2 with TRBJ2-5; D gene ambiguous. Germline V CDR1 and CDR2: WSHSY, SAAADI. V was trimmed by 8 bases and J by 2 bases, leaving 9 bases between them. The CDR3 has 12 residues. The CDR3 DNA is TGCGCCAGCGCGCGACAACAAGAGACCCAGTACTTC. As protein: CASARQQETQYF.

This clone has only a few counts. This chain connects TRBV29-1 to TRBJ2-3; maybe TRBD1 (5 bases). Trimming took off 4 bases at V and 2 bases at J, with 13 bases between the two ends. Germline CDR1 reads SQVTM; CDR2 reads ANQGSEA. CDR3 length equals 14 residues. The CDR3 DNA follows: TGCAGCGTTGGACAGTCGCTACCCACAGATACGCAGTATTTT. It codes for CSVGQSLPTDTQYF.

In DNA, the CDR3 is TGTGCCAGCAGCCCGACTAGCGGGGCCTCCTACAATGAGCAGTTCTTC. Protein: CASSPTSGASYNEQFF. The chain employs TRBV11-1 and TRBJ2-1, with 11 positions matching TRBD2. V shed 5 bases, J shed 0 bases, and the junction held 3 bases outside the gene matches. The CDR3 is made up of 16 amino acids. CDR1 is SGHAT, CDR2 FQDESV, per germline (reference sequence).

This chain joins TRBV10-1 and TRBJ2-1, with TRBD2 identical over 11 bases. CDR1 and CDR2 (germline): WNHNN, SYGVQD (reference sequence). CDR3 length: 16 amino acids. V shed 6 bases, J shed 5 bases, and the junction held 9 bases outside the gene matches. The CDR3 DNA reads TGCGCCAGCAGAATCGGAGAACTAGCGGGGGACAATGAGCAGTTCTTC. Translation: CASRIGELAGDNEQFF.

V usage is TRBV4-3 and J usage is TRBJ1-4, with D perhaps matching TRBD1 (6 bases). From germline, CDR1 is LGHNA and CDR2 YSLEER. The V end was cut by 3 bases, the J end by 7 bases, with 18 bases between. The CDR3 is 16 amino acids. Here the CDR3 DNA reads TGCGCCAGCAGCCACAACCCAGGGGTAGTATCTGAAAAACTGTTTTTT. This codes for CASSHNPGVVSEKLFF.

This clone was observed a handful of times. The chain combines TRBV7-8 with TRBJ1-6; D is perhaps TRBD1 (6 bases). Germline CDR1 reads SGHVS; CDR2 reads FQNEAQ. Trimming took off 5 bases at V and 4 bases at J, with 12 bases between the two ends. The CDR3 consists of 15 residues. The CDR3 reads CASSLGQSYNSPLHF. CDR3 nucleotide sequence: TGTGCCAGCAGCCTCGGACAGTCTTATAATTCACCCCTCCACTTT.

The genes are TRBV6-1 and TRBJ1-2, with D perhaps TRBD1 (5 bases). The CDR3 length is 13 residues. V was clipped by 4 bases and J by 6 bases, with 12 bases between them. Per the germline V gene, CDR1 is MNHNS and CDR2 is SASEGT. CDR3 bases: TGTGCCAGCAGTGGGGACTTAGGGGATGGCTACACCTTC. It codes for CASSGDLGDGYTF.

The chain joins TRBV7-3 to TRBJ1-1, with no clear D. In germline, CDR1 is SGHTA, CDR2 FQGTGA. The CDR3 length is 15 residues. The V end was cut by 3 bases, the J end by 0 bases, with 11 bases between. The CDR3 nucleotides are TGTGCCAGCAGCTTTTACACCGGGATGAACACTGAAGCTTTCTTT. This codes for CASSFYTGMNTEAFF.

The rearrangement uses TRBV27 and TRBJ2-3; D possibly corresponds to TRBD1 (6 bases). This CDR3 is built from 16 residues. Deletions cut 6 bases from V and 1 base from J, with 17 bases between. CDR1 and CDR2 from the germline V gene are MNHEY and SMNVEV (reference sequence). CDR3 DNA: TGTGCCAGCAGCCTAACAGGGACCTGGGGCACAGATACGCAGTATTTT. This sequence encodes CASSLTGTWGTDTQYF.

This clone was found a few times. The chain is built from TRBV7-9 and TRBJ1-6; no definite D call. This CDR3 contains 14 residues. The V gene lost 2 bases and the J gene lost 7 bases, with 9 bases spanning the gap. CDR1 and CDR2 from the germline V gene are SEHNR and FQNEAQ (reference sequence). CDR3 sequence reads: CASSLLSKNSPLHF. CDR3 nucleotide sequence: TGTGCCAGCAGCTTACTTTCTAAGAATTCACCCCTCCACTTT.

This chain links TRBV28 with TRBJ2-1; 8 nucleotides match TRBD1. Trimming at V came to 6 bases and at J to 4 bases, leaving 8 bases not matched to a gene. The CDR3 contains 15 residues. CDR1 and CDR2 from the germline V gene are MDHEN and SYDVKM. CDR3 in amino acids: CASRMDRAQYNEQFF. CDR3 sequence (DNA): TGTGCCAGCAGAATGGACAGGGCCCAATACAATGAGCAGTTCTTC.

The J gene is TRBJ2-7, the V gene TRBV7-2, with D perhaps matching TRBD1 (6 bases). Deletions cut 5 bases from V and 3 bases from J, with 14 bases between. The CDR3 sequence is 14 residues long. Germline V gives CDR1 SGHTA, CDR2 FQGNSA. This CDR3 reads CASSVDRRLYEQYF. Written as DNA, the CDR3 is TGTGCCAGCAGCGTTGACAGGAGACTCTACGAGCAGTACTTC.

The V and J genes are TRBV7-9 and TRBJ1-1, with D possibly matching TRBD1 (5 bases). The V end lost 5 bases, the J end lost 0 bases, and 13 bases lay between the germline ends. This CDR3 region has 15 residues. Germline CDR1 reads SEHNR; CDR2 reads FQNEAQ (reference sequence). The CDR3 spells CASSEADSMNTEAFF. The DNA for the CDR3 is TGTGCCAGCAGCGAGGCCGACAGCATGAACACTGAAGCTTTCTTT. Drawing the rest from reference TRBV7-9 and TRBJ1-1, the complete variable domain is DTGVSQNPRHKITKRGQNVTFRCDPISEHNRLYWYRQTLGQGPEFLTYFQNEAQLEKSRLLSDRFSAERPKGSFSTLEIQRTEQGDSAMYLCASSEADSMNTEAFFGQGTRLTVV.

The chain has TRBV4-2 and TRBJ2-5, with TRBD2 matching over 8 bases. After removal of 0 bases from V and 1 base from J, the junction contained 4 bases not matched to a gene. The CDR3 has 16 amino acids. CDR1 LGHNA and CDR2 YNFKEQ come from the germline V gene. The CDR3 sequence: CASSQELAGSQETQYF. The DNA of the CDR3 is TGTGCCAGCAGCCAAGAATTAGCGGGGAGCCAAGAGACCCAGTACTTC.

V gene TRBV5-1 combines with J gene TRBJ2-3; D possibly corresponds to TRBD2 (6 bases). The germline CDR1 and CDR2 sequences are SGHRS and YFSETQ. V was shortened by 5 bases and J by 0 bases, with 16 bases between the two germline ends. The CDR3 sequence is 16 residues long. CDR3 sequence: CASRSTTSPSTDTQYF. The CDR3 nucleotides read TGCGCCAGCAGATCTACAACTAGCCCGAGCACAGATACGCAGTATTTT.

The rearrangement links TRBV9 to TRBJ1-1, with TRBD1 matching over 7 bases. V lost 2 bases to trimming and J lost 5 bases; unmatched junction nucleotides: 3. The CDR3 is 13 amino acids. The germline gives CDR1 SGDLS, CDR2 YYNGEE. The CDR3 sequence: CASSVRGDTEAFF. As DNA, the CDR3 is TGTGCCAGCAGCGTCAGGGGGGATACTGAAGCTTTCTTT.

The chain has TRBV18 and TRBJ2-7, with TRBD1 as a possible D gene (6 bases). The CDR3 loop spans 14 amino acids. The germline V and J ends were trimmed by 5 bases and 2 bases, with 13 bases remaining between them. Per germline, CDR1 KGHSH and CDR2 LQKENI. The CDR3 here is CASSGGRGTYEQYF. The CDR3 DNA reads TGTGCCAGCTCAGGTGGCAGGGGAACCTACGAGCAGTACTTC.

The V gene is TRBV7-9, the J gene TRBJ2-2, with D possibly TRBD2 on 6 matching bases. Trimming removed 6 bases from V and 4 bases from J, with 15 bases in between. CDR3 length: 15 amino acids. Germline V gene sequence: CDR1 SEHNR, CDR2 FQNEAQ (reference sequence). The CDR3 DNA reads as TGTGCCAGCAGACTTACCGGGGGTTCCACCGGGGAGCTGTTTTTT. Translation gives CASRLTGGSTGELFF.

This chain uses TRBV19 with TRBJ1-1; the match to TRBD1 covers 8 bases. The CDR3 loop spans 15 amino acids. Germline V CDR1 and CDR2: LNHDA, SQIVND (reference sequence). V dropped 5 bases and J dropped 4; count of bases not matched to a gene: 9. The CDR3 region has the DNA TGTGCCAGTAGTCCTTACAGGGGGAGGTCCACTGAAGCTTTCTTT. Residues: CASSPYRGRSTEAFF. Variable domain in full (rest from reference TRBV19 and TRBJ1-1): DGGITQSPKYLFRKEGQNVTLSCEQNLNHDAMYWYRQDPGQGLRLIYYSQIVNDFQKGDIAEGYSVSREKKESFPLTVTSAQKNPTAFYLCASSPYRGRSTEAFFGQGTRLTVV.

The genes are TRBV2 and TRBJ2-5, with TRBD2 identical over 7 bases. Germline V gene data show CDR1 as SNHLY and CDR2 as FYNNEI. The CDR3 is made up of 16 amino acids. V gave up 6 bases and J gave up 4 bases; unmatched junction bases: 14. CDR3 loop: CASRPGGGGRGETQYF. DNA of the CDR3: TGTGCCAGCAGGCCAGGTGGCGGGGGAAGGGGAGAGACCCAGTACTTC.

This rearrangement joins TRBV14 to TRBJ1-1, with 7 bases that match TRBD1. The junction had 8 bases not matched to a gene; V was cut back by 4 bases and J by 0 bases. The CDR3 has 16 amino acids. The germline CDR1 and CDR2 sequences are SGHDN and FVKESK. This chain's CDR3 is CASSPFQGELNTEAFF. As DNA, the CDR3 is TGTGCCAGCAGCCCATTCCAGGGGGAACTGAACACTGAAGCTTTCTTT.

The chain couples TRBV30 to TRBJ1-1, with a weak D call TRBD1 (5 bases). V was cut by 2 bases and J by 5 bases, with 15 bases left in between. The CDR3 contains 14 residues. CDR1 and CDR2 from the germline V gene are GTSNPN and SVGIG (reference sequence). The CDR3 bases are TGTGCCTGGAGTAGGAGGGGTCTTAAGACTGAAGCTTTCTTT. It is translated as CAWSRRGLKTEAFF.

The table lists this clone with a few counts. V is TRBV28 and J is TRBJ1-4; TRBD1 matches 9 bases. Germline trimming cut 3 bases from V and 8 bases from J; bases unmatched to any gene: 7. Germline V gene sequence: CDR1 MDHEN, CDR2 SYDVKM. This CDR3 is 15 amino acids long. The CDR3 spells CASSFRGQGSEKLFF. For the CDR3, the DNA is TGTGCCAGCAGTTTTCGGGGACAGGGATCCGAAAAACTGTTTTTT.

V is TRBV7-3 and J is TRBJ1-1; tentative D call: TRBD1 (6 bases). The CDR3 sequence is 15 residues long. Germline V gene data show CDR1 as SGHTA and CDR2 as FQGTGA. V lost 7 bases to trimming and J lost 2 bases, with 17 bases between them. CDR3 protein: CASILGAQSNTEAFF. CDR3 DNA: TGTGCCAGCATATTGGGGGCCCAAAGCAACACTGAAGCTTTCTTT.

V and J are TRBV30 and TRBJ2-2; perhaps TRBD1 as D (6 bases). The V gene lost 3 bases and the J gene lost 0 bases, with 11 bases spanning the gap. The CDR3 runs to 15 residues. CDR1 and CDR2 from the germline V gene are GTSNPN and SVGIG (reference sequence). The CDR3 bases are TGTGCCTGGAGAACAGGGTACGCGAACACCGGGGAGCTGTTTTTT. This translates into CAWRTGYANTGELFF.

The V gene is TRBV4-1, the J gene TRBJ2-6, with 9 nucleotides matching TRBD1. Germline assignment: CDR1 MGHRA and CDR2 YSYEKL. This CDR3 is built from 22 residues. V gave up 4 bases and J gave up 0 bases; unmatched junction bases: 19. The CDR3 DNA is TGCGCCAGCAGCCCCCCGGTTGGGACAGGGCTTGTTCGGCTCTCTGGGGCCAACGTCCTGACTTTC. Translated: CASSPPVGTGLVRLSGANVLTF.

The chain links TRBV27 to TRBJ2-5; 11 bases are shared with TRBD2. This CDR3 is 16 amino acids long. CDR1 and CDR2 (germline): MNHEY, SMNVEV (reference sequence). Losses at the gene ends were 2 bases for V and 4 bases for J; bases not matched to a gene: 6. Written as DNA, the CDR3 is TGTGCCAGCAGTTTAATTGCTAGCGGGGGGCCAGAGACCCAGTACTTC. Translated, it gives CASSLIASGGPETQYF.

V gene TRBV18 combines with J gene TRBJ2-7, with D perhaps matching TRBD1 (5 bases). The CDR3 has 14 residues. Per the germline V gene, CDR1 is KGHSH and CDR2 is LQKENI. V was shortened by 2 bases and J by 0 bases, with 8 bases between the two germline ends. Written as DNA, the CDR3 is TGTGCCAGCTCACCAGGGGCGAGCTCCTACGAGCAGTACTTC. Translation gives CASSPGASSYEQYF.